These 11 T cell receptor beta chains share one sample of origin, sequenced in a study of radiotherapy plus CTLA-4 blockade in lung cancer. Produced via immunoSEQ multiplex PCR; TCRdb's table is partial and in-frame only. The sample shows about 73,000 clones, more than 75% of them seen only once. The sample in question was peripheral blood, obtained from a patient treated with radiotherapy plus ipilimumab. These receptors all come from a human donor with non-small cell lung cancer that progressed on radiotherapy plus ipilimumab.

The rearrangement uses TRBV5-1 and TRBJ2-5, with D possibly called TRBD1 or TRBD2 (5 bases each). CDR1 SGHRS and CDR2 YFSETQ come from the germline V gene. This CDR3 region has 14 residues. Trimming took off 0 bases at V and 5 bases at J, with 11 bases between the two ends. The CDR3 DNA reads as TGCGCCAGCAGCTTGGAGGCAGGGAGCGAGACCCAGTACTTC. Amino acids: CASSLEAGSETQYF.

This clone was seen a few times. This specimen includes other DNA sequences encoding the same CDR3. V and J are TRBV9 and TRBJ2-1; 7 bases agree with TRBD1. This CDR3 has 15 residues. Trimming took 0 bases from V and 15 from J; bases not matched to a gene: 15. Looked up from germline, CDR1 is SGDLS and CDR2 is YYNGEE. The DNA of the CDR3 is TGTGCCAGCAGCGTAGGACAGGGATGGTCTTGGGCACTGTTCTTC. Its translation: CASSVGQGWSWALFF. Full variable domain (outside the CDR3, taken from reference TRBV9 and TRBJ2-1): DSGVTQTPKHLITATGQRVTLRCSPRSGDLSVYWYQQSLDQGLQFLIQYYNGEERAKGNILERFSAQQFPDLHSELNLSSLELGDSALYFCASSVGQGWSWALFFGPGTRLTVL.

The chain recombines TRBV6-6 with TRBJ1-5; TRBD1 is a possible D gene (5 bases). CDR3 size: 13 residues. Germline V gives CDR1 MNHNY, CDR2 SVGAGI (reference sequence). Trimming took off 6 bases at V and 6 bases at J, with 12 bases between the two ends. The CDR3 reads CASSLGTSQPQHF. The CDR3 DNA reads as TGTGCCAGCAGCCTTGGGACTTCTCAGCCCCAGCATTTT.

The chain combines TRBV18 with TRBJ2-3; no firm D call. This CDR3 contains 13 residues. Trimming removed 6 bases at V and 6 bases at J, with 13 bases between. Looked up from germline, CDR1 is KGHSH and CDR2 is LQKENI. This chain's CDR3 is CASSRTIGDTQYF. CDR3 in DNA: TGTGCCAGCTCCCGCACAATCGGGGATACGCAGTATTTT.

This chain joins TRBV30 and TRBJ2-3; a possible D gene is TRBD1 (5 bases). V shed 0 bases and J shed 6 bases, with 10 bases lying between them. The germline gives CDR1 GTSNPN, CDR2 SVGIG (reference sequence). There are 13 residues in the CDR3. The CDR3 here is CAWSVPPGDTQYF. CDR3 coding DNA: TGTGCCTGGAGTGTCCCCCCAGGGGATACGCAGTATTTT.

The J gene is TRBJ2-5, the V gene TRBV29-1; perhaps TRBD1 as D (5 bases). V lost 2 bases, J lost 5 bases, and 15 bases lay in between. Germline assignment: CDR1 SQVTM and CDR2 ANQGSEA. The CDR3 has 14 residues. The CDR3 loop is CSVEWSRASETQYF. DNA for the CDR3: TGCAGCGTTGAATGGTCCAGGGCAAGCGAGACCCAGTACTTC.

The chain recombines TRBV6-1 with TRBJ1-1; no definite D call. Trimming shortened V by 6 bases and J by 4 bases, and 12 bases separated the two germline ends. The CDR3 is 13 amino acids. The V gene's germline CDR1 is MNHNS and CDR2 SASEGT. DNA of the CDR3: TGTGCCAGCAGCCTTCTTGCAGGCACTGAAGCTTTCTTT. Protein: CASSLLAGTEAFF.

J is TRBJ2-7 and V is TRBV6-6, with 8 bases aligning to TRBD2. CDR3 size: 15 residues. V trimming: 0 bases; J trimming: 3 bases; junction bases outside the gene matches: 4. Germline loops: CDR1 MNHNY, CDR2 SVGAGI (reference sequence). The CDR3 loop is CASSYSSSGRYEQYF. As DNA, the CDR3 is TGTGCCAGCAGTTACTCATCTAGCGGGCGCTACGAGCAGTACTTC.

Note on this clone: Other DNA sequences in this sample translate to the same CDR3. This chain uses TRBV5-1 with TRBJ2-5; no clear D. Germline V gene sequence: CDR1 SGHRS, CDR2 YFSETQ. The CDR3 spans 11 residues. V shed 0 bases and J shed 5 bases, with 2 bases lying between them. CDR3 sequence: CASSLEETQYF. The CDR3 DNA is TGCGCCAGCAGCTTGGAGGAGACCCAGTACTTC. The full variable domain, completed using reference TRBV5-1 and TRBJ2-5, is KAGVTQTPRYLIKTRGQQVTLSCSPISGHRSVSWYQQTPGQGLQFLFEYFSETQRNKGNFPGRFSGRQFSNSRSEMNVSTLELGDSALYLCASSLEETQYFGPGTRLLVL.

This clone was detected once. The V call is TRBV9, the J call TRBJ2-2; no clear D gene. Trimming took off 0 bases at V and 0 bases at J, with 6 bases between the two ends. The CDR3 loop spans 15 amino acids. The germline gives CDR1 SGDLS, CDR2 YYNGEE. CDR3 protein: CASSVAGSNTGELFF. DNA for the CDR3: TGTGCCAGCAGCGTAGCAGGTTCGAACACCGGGGAGCTGTTTTTT.

The gene calls are TRBV11-2 and TRBJ2-6, with 7 bases fitting TRBD1. Germline lookup yields CDR1 SGHAT and CDR2 FQNNGV. This CDR3 is built from 15 residues. Losses at the gene ends were 6 bases for V and 7 bases for J; bases not matched to a gene: 9. The CDR3 DNA follows: TGTGCCAGCAGGGGATTGAGGGGGCGAGCCAACGTCCTGACTTTC. This sequence encodes CASRGLRGRANVLTF.